This section outlines one T cell receptor beta chain sequence together with its context. Its antigen is currently unknown. Isolated RNA was reverse transcribed in full, so expressed TCRB transcripts were sequenced. The protocol was immunoSEQ multiplex PCR, while the TCRdb copy is restricted to in-frame clones and leaves out a portion. The sample shows 200,000 to 300,000 clones, about 11% of them seen only once. Germline CDR1 and CDR2: SGHRS and YFSETQ. The CDR3 is made up of 14 amino acids. Unmatched junction bases numbered 7, after V lost 4 bases and J lost 5 bases. The data derive from a study of beta chain features in type 1 diabetes. Study findings and constraints: All four CD4+ subsets from Type 1 diabetes patients carried moderately but significantly shorter TCRB CDR3s. The naive, central memory and Treg TCRB repertoires of patients appeared to be more similar to one another than those of healthy donors.

What was sequenced was naive CD4+ T cells from blood. The TCR was taken from a man aged 25-45 years with type 1 diabetes. This chain connects TRBV5-1 to TRBJ1-1, with 8 bases identical to TRBD1. In DNA form, the CDR3 reads TGCGCCAGCAGCCCTGGACAGGGAGGGACTGAAGCTTTCTTT. Translating gives CASSPGQGGTEAFF.